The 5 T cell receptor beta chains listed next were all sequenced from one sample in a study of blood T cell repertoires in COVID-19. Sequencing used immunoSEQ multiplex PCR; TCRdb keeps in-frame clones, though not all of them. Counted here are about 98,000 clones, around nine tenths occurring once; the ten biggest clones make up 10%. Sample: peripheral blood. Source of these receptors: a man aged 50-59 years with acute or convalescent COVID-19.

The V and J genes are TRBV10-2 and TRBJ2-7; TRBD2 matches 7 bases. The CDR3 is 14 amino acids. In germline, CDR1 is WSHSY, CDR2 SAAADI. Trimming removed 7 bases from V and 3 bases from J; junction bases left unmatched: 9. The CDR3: CASTGPSGGYEQYF. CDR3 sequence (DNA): TGCGCCAGCACTGGCCCTAGCGGAGGCTACGAGCAGTACTTC.

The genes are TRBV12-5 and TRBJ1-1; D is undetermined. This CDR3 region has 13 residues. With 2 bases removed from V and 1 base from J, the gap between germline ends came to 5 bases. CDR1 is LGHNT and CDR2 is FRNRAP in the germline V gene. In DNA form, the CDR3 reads TGTGCTAGTGGTTTGAGAGCGAACACTGAAGCTTTCTTT. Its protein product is CASGLRANTEAFF.

The CDR3 region has the DNA TGCGCCAGCAGCTTGGAGCCAACAGGGAGCTCTGGAAACACCATATATTTT. It translates to CASSLEPTGSSGNTIYF. This chain links TRBV5-1 with TRBJ1-3, with D possibly being TRBD1 (6 bases). The ends were cut back, 0 bases at V and 0 bases at J, with 13 bases in the middle. Germline CDR1 reads SGHRS; CDR2 reads YFSETQ. This CDR3 is 17 amino acids long.

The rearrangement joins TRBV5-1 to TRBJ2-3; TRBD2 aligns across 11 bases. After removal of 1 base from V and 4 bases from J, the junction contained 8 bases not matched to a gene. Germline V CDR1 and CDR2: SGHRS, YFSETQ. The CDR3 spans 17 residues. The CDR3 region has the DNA TGCGCCAGCAGCTTGCTTAGCGGGAGGGCCCTCTCAGATACGCAGTATTTT. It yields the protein CASSLLSGRALSDTQYF.

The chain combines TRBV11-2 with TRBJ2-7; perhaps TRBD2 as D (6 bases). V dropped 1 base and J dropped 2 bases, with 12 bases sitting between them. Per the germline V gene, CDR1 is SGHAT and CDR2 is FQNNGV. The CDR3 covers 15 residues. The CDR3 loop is CASSLVAGGPYEQYF. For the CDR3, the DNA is TGTGCCAGCAGCTTAGTTGCCGGGGGTCCCTACGAGCAGTACTTC.